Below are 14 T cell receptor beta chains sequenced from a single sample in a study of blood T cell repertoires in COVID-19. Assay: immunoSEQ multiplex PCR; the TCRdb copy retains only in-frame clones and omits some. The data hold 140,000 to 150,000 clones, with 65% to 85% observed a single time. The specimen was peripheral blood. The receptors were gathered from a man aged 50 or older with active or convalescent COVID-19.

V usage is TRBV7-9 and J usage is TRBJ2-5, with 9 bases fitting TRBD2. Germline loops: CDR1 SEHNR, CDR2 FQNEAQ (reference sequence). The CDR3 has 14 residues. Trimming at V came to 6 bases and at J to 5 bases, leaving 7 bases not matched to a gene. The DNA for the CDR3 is TGTGCCAGCAGTCCGGGACTAGCTGGGGAGACCCAGTACTTC. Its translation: CASSPGLAGETQYF. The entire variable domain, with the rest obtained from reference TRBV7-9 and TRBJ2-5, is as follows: DTGVSQNPRHKITKRGQNVTFRCDPISEHNRLYWYRQTLGQGPEFLTYFQNEAQLEKSRLLSDRFSAERPKGSFSTLEIQRTEQGDSAMYLCASSPGLAGETQYFGPGTRLLVL.

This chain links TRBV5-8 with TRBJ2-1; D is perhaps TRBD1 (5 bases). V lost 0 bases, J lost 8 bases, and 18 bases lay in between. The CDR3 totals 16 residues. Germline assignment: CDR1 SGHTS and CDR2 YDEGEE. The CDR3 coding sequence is TGTGCCAGCAGCTTGGGGGGCCTAGGGGTGGCCGATGAGCAGTTCTTC. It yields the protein CASSLGGLGVADEQFF.

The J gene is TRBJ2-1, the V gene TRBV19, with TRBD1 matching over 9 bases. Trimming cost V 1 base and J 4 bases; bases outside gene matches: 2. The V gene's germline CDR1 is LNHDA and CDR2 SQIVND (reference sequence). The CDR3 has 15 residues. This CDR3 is CASSIADRGYNEQFF. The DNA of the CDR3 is TGTGCCAGTAGTATAGCAGACAGGGGGTACAATGAGCAGTTCTTC.

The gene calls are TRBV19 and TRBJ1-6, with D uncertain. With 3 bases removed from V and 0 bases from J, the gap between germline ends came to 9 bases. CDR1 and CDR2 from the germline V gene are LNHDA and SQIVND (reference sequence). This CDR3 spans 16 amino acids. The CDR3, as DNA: TGTGCCAGTAGTATCGCGGGGAGCTCCTATAATTCACCCCTCCACTTT. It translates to CASSIAGSSYNSPLHF.

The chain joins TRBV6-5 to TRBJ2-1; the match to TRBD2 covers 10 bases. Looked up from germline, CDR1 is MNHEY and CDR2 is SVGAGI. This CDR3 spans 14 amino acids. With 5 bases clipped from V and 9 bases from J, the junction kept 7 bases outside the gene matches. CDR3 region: CASSQREGLGEQFF. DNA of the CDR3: TGTGCCAGCAGTCAGCGGGAGGGGCTGGGTGAGCAGTTCTTC.

The CDR3 here is CASNGKPRDRVVGTEAFF. CDR3 sequence (DNA): TGTGCCAGCAACGGAAAACCCCGGGACAGGGTTGTGGGCACTGAAGCTTTCTTT. This chain connects TRBV2 to TRBJ1-1; TRBD1 agrees at 9 bases. CDR1 is SNHLY and CDR2 is FYNNEI in the germline V gene. The CDR3 consists of 18 residues. V lost 7 bases and J lost 4; bases outside the gene matches: 19.

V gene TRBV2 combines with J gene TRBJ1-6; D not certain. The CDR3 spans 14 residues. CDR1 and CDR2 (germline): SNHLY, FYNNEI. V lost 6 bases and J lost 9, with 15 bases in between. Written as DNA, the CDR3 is TGTGCCAGCAGCCCCGGACTACGGGTTTCACCCCTCCACTTT. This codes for CASSPGLRVSPLHF.

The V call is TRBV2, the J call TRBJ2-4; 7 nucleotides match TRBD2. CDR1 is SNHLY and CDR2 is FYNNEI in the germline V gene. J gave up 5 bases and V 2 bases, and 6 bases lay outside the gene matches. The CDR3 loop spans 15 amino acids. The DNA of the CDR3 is TGTGCCAGCAGTGAACTCGGGCTAGCGGAAAACATTCAGTACTTC. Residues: CASSELGLAENIQYF.

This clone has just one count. The CDR3 region is CASSLVESLSTDTQYF. CDR3 DNA sequence: TGTGCCAGCAGCTTAGTGGAGAGCCTCAGCACAGATACGCAGTATTTT. This chain uses TRBV7-8 with TRBJ2-3, with D unresolved. The CDR3 spans 16 residues. Trimming took off 1 base at V and 0 bases at J, with 11 bases between the two ends. Germline-derived CDR1 and CDR2 are SGHVS and FQNEAQ.

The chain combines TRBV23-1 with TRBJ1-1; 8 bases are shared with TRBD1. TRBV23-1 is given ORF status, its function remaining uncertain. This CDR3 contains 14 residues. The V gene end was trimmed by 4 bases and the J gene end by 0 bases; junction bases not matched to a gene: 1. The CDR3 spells CASSRQGMNTEAFF. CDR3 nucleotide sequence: TGCGCCAGCAGTCGACAGGGGATGAACACTGAAGCTTTCTTT.

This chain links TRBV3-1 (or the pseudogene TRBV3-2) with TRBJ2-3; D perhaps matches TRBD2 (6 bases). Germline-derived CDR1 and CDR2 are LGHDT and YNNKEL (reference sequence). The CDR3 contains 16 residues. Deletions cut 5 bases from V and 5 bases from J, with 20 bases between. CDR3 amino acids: CASSKLAGRSLDTQYF. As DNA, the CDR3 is TGTGCCAGCAGCAAATTAGCCGGGAGAAGTTTAGATACGCAGTATTTT.

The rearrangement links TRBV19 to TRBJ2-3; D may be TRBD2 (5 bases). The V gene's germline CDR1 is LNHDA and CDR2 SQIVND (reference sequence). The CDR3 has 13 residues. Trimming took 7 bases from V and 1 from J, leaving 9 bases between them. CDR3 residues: CASKLVGTDTQYF. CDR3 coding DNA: TGTGCCAGTAAACTAGTGGGCACAGATACGCAGTATTTT. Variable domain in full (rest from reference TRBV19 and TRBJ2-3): DGGITQSPKYLFRKEGQNVTLSCEQNLNHDAMYWYRQDPGQGLRLIYYSQIVNDFQKGDIAEGYSVSREKKESFPLTVTSAQKNPTAFYLCASKLVGTDTQYFGPGTRLTVL.

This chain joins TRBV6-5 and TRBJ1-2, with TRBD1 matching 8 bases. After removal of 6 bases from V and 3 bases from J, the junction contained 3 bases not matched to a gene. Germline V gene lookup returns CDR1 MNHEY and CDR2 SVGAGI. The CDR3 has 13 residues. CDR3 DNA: TGTGCCAGCAGCCTGGACAGGGACTATGGCTACACCTTC. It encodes CASSLDRDYGYTF.

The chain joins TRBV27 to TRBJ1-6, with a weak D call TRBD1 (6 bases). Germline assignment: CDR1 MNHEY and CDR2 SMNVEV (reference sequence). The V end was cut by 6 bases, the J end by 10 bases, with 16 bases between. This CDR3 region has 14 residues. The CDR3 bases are TGTGCCAGCAGACCTCACAGGGACTACTCACCCCTCCACTTT. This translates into CASRPHRDYSPLHF.